A selection of T cell receptor beta chains follows, all from one sample in a study of T cells after yellow fever vaccination. TCRdb ran MiXCR on the 5' RACE reads and lists one entry per CDR3 protein. Of 300,000 to 350,000 distinct CDR3 sequences listed, over 8.5% were seen once; the top ten hold less than 3.5%. This specimen consisted of CD4+ T cells sorted from PBMCs, obtained 45 days after the yellow fever booster vaccination. All receptors derive from a man aged 18 to 30 who received the YFV17D yellow fever vaccine. The CDR3 runs from the conserved cysteine through the conserved F or W. The D gene is left open where the match is weak. Clone size is not always given. Where it is, it says once, few, many or a class for expanded clones.

v_gene,abundance,d_gene,j_gene,CDR3nt,CDR3aa
TRBV3-1,many,TRBD2,TRBJ2-5,TGTGCCAGCAGCCTTGGCGGGTGGACTAGCGGGCGTGAACAAGAGACCCAGTACTTC,CASSLGGWTSGREQETQYF
TRBV7-6,-,-,TRBJ2-2,TGTGCCAGCAGCTTAGAACGGGGCCCGGGCGGGGAGCTGTTTTTT,CASSLERGPGGELFF
TRBV5-1,-,-,TRBJ2-5,TGCGCCAGCAGCCCGGATAGGTTGATAGGAGAGACCCAGTACTTC,CASSPDRLIGETQYF
TRBV11-1,many,TRBD2,TRBJ2-1,TGTGCCAGCAGCTTTTGGGCACCGGGACTAACACACAATGAGCAGTTCTTC,CASSFWAPGLTHNEQFF
TRBV7-3,-,TRBD1,TRBJ2-1,TGTGCCAGCAGCTCTTTAGGGGGCAGCTCCTACAATGAGCAGTTCTTC,CASSSLGGSSYNEQFF
TRBV5-5,few,TRBD2,TRBJ2-5,TGTGCCAGCGCGGGGGTTGGAGAGACCCAGTACTTC,CASAGVGETQYF
TRBV20-1,few,-,TRBJ2-5,TGCAGTGCCCCCCCCAGACTGGGGCGAGAGACCCAGTACTTC,CSAPPRLGRETQYF
TRBV5-6,-,TRBD2,TRBJ2-2,TGTGCCAGCAGCTTGATGGTAGCGGGGGGCCTGAACACCGGGGAGCTGTTTTTT,CASSLMVAGGLNTGELFF
TRBV5-8,few,TRBD1,TRBJ1-5,TGTGCCAGCAGCTGGAGCCGGACCGGGACAGGTGGTAGCAATCAGCCCCAGCATTTT,CASSWSRTGTGGSNQPQHF
TRBV9,few,TRBD2,TRBJ2-2,TGTGCCAGCAGCGTAGCGGGACTAGCGGGGGCCCACACCGGGGAGCTGTTTTTT,CASSVAGLAGAHTGELFF
TRBV2,many,-,TRBJ2-1,TGTGCCAGCACCACCGCCTCGGACAATGAGCAGTTCTTC,CASTTASDNEQFF
TRBV6-5,-,-,TRBJ2-3,TGTGCCAGTGCCCGGGGGAGTTTTCTAGATACGCAGTATTTT,CASARGSFLDTQYF
TRBV4-1,few,TRBD1,TRBJ1-6,TGCGCCAGCAGCAAAGGGACAGGGTCAAATAATTCACCCCTCCACTTT,CASSKGTGSNNSPLHF
TRBV11-2,-,-,TRBJ2-1,TGTGCCAGCACCGCTCCCTGGTTCTCGACCTACAATGAGCAGTTCTTC,CASTAPWFSTYNEQFF
TRBV29-1,-,-,TRBJ1-6,TGCAGCGTTGGGGAAGGGCACTCACCCCTCCACTTT,CSVGEGHSPLHF
TRBV19,-,-,TRBJ1-6,TGTGCCAGTAGTAAAGGGGCGGGAAATTCACCCCTCCACTTT,CASSKGAGNSPLHF